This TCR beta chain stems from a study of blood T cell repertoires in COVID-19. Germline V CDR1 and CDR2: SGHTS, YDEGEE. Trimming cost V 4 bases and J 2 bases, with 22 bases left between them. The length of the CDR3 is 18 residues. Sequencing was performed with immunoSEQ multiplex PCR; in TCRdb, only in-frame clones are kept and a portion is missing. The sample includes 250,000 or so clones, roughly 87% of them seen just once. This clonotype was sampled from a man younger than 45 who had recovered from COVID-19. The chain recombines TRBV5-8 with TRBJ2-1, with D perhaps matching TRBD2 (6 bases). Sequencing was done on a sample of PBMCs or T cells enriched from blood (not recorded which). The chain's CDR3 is CASSGKINRDFTYNEQFF. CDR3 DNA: TGTGCCAGCAGCGGGAAAATCAACCGGGACTTTACCTACAATGAGCAGTTCTTC.